These T cell receptor beta chains were read from a single sample in a study of T cells in Graves' hyperthyroidism and ophthalmopathy. TCRdb re-derived calls from the multiplex PCR reads in MiXCR, one entry per CDR3 protein. The sample lists hundreds of thousands of distinct CDR3 sequences, approximately 13% seen once, with 9.2% in the top ten. Sequenced sample: blood. All receptors come from a woman under 30 with Graves' hyperthyroidism. CDR3s include the opening cysteine and the closing phenylalanine or tryptophan. A D gene is named only where the DNA matches it firmly. Not all rows give a size; the values are once, few, many and, for expanded clones, a class.

>many|TRBD1|TRBV13|TRBJ2-5
CASSLRGQGGGGETQYF
TGTGCCAGCAGCTTACGCGGACAGGGTGGAGGCGGTGAGACCCAGTACTTC
>many|NA|TRBV6-1|TRBJ1-4
CASSWGGGGKLFF
TGTGCCAGCAGTTGGGGCGGAGGAGGAAAACTGTTTTTT
>NA|NA|TRBV28|TRBJ2-2
CASRHTNTGELFF
TGTGCCAGCAGACATACAAACACCGGGGAGCTGTTTTTT
>many|NA|TRBV7-8|TRBJ1-3
CASSLDSGNTIYF
TGTGCCAGCAGCTTAGACTCTGGAAACACCATATATTTT
>many|NA|TRBV11-2|TRBJ2-3
CASSLDGVSTDTQYF
TGTGCCAGCAGCTTAGACGGGGTTAGCACAGATACGCAGTATTTT
>many|NA|TRBV19|TRBJ2-1
CASSLHEGGNEQFF
TGTGCCAGTAGTCTCCACGAGGGGGGCAATGAGCAGTTCTTC
>many|NA|TRBV28|TRBJ1-1
CASRGTVTEAFF
TGTGCCAGCAGAGGAACAGTCACTGAAGCTTTCTTT
>many|NA|TRBV28|TRBJ1-1
CASIPGAMNTEAFF
TGTGCCAGCATTCCCGGGGCCATGAACACTGAAGCTTTCTTT
>few|TRBD2|TRBV20-1|TRBJ2-3
CSARPLAGNLTDTQYF
TGCAGTGCTAGGCCCCTAGCGGGGAACCTCACAGATACGCAGTATTTT
>NA|NA|TRBV6-1|TRBJ2-7
CASSPDTGSRQYF
TGTGCCAGCAGTCCAGACACAGGGAGTAGGCAGTACTTC
>few|NA|TRBV7-3|TRBJ2-7
CASSLRPDGTYEQYF
TGTGCCAGCAGCTTAAGACCGGACGGTACCTACGAGCAGTACTTC
>few|TRBD1|TRBV7-9|TRBJ1-2
CASSLGAGQGVNYGYTF
TGTGCCAGCAGCTTAGGTGCGGGACAGGGGGTTAACTATGGCTACACCTTC
>many|NA|TRBV9|TRBJ1-2
CASSGGGGFNYGYTF
TGTGCCAGCAGCGGGGGAGGTGGATTTAACTATGGCTACACCTTC
>few|NA|TRBV11-2|TRBJ1-3
CASSLMSPGNTIYF
TGTGCCAGCAGCCTTATGAGTCCTGGAAACACCATATATTTT
>many|TRBD1|TRBV12-3/TRBV12-4|TRBJ2-1
CASSPGQGLYNEQFF
TGTGCCAGCAGTCCCGGACAGGGCTTATACAATGAGCAGTTCTTC
>many|NA|TRBV28|TRBJ2-1
CASSLLPGDEQFF
TGTGCCAGCAGTTTACTCCCGGGCGATGAGCAGTTCTTC
>NA|TRBD1|TRBV9|TRBJ1-1
CASSPRTGGVPEAFF
TGTGCCAGCAGCCCCAGAACAGGGGGCGTCCCTGAAGCTTTCTTT
>many|NA|TRBV6-1|TRBJ2-2
CASSEGWVRRYTGELFF
TGTGCCAGCAGTGAAGGGTGGGTTCGCCGATACACCGGGGAGCTGTTTTTT
>many|NA|TRBV20-1|TRBJ1-1
CRLGEDRLNTEAFF
TGCAGACTCGGAGAGGACCGATTGAACACTGAAGCTTTCTTT
>many|TRBD1|TRBV12-3/TRBV12-4|TRBJ2-7
CASSLRQGPYEQYF
TGTGCCAGCAGTTTGAGACAGGGGCCCTACGAGCAGTACTTC
>many|NA|TRBV28|TRBJ1-1
CASSFLGERKNTEAFF
TGTGCCAGCAGTTTTTTGGGGGAACGAAAGAACACTGAAGCTTTCTTT
>few|TRBD1|TRBV20-1|TRBJ1-2
CSAGGRGGNGYTF
TGCAGTGCAGGGGGCAGGGGGGGGAATGGCTACACCTTC
>NA|TRBD1|TRBV6-1|TRBJ2-1
CASSSGTGGGEQFF
TGTGCCAGCAGTAGTGGGACAGGGGGCGGTGAGCAGTTCTTC
>NA|NA|TRBV9|TRBJ1-5
CASSRGYTGDQPQHF
TGTGCCAGCAGTCGTGGTTATACCGGTGATCAGCCCCAGCATTTT
>many|TRBD1|TRBV6-5|TRBJ1-2
CASSYPYVTGDYGYTF
TGTGCCAGCAGTTACCCTTACGTGACAGGGGATTATGGCTACACCTTC
>NA|TRBD2|TRBV5-4|TRBJ2-1
CASSLRLAGGLNNEQFF
TGTGCCAGCAGCTTGCGACTAGCGGGAGGGCTTAACAATGAGCAGTTCTTC
>few|TRBD2|TRBV10-3|TRBJ2-7
CATLAVIAGGPYEQYF
TGTGCCACCCTTGCGGTAATAGCGGGAGGGCCGTACGAGCAGTACTTC